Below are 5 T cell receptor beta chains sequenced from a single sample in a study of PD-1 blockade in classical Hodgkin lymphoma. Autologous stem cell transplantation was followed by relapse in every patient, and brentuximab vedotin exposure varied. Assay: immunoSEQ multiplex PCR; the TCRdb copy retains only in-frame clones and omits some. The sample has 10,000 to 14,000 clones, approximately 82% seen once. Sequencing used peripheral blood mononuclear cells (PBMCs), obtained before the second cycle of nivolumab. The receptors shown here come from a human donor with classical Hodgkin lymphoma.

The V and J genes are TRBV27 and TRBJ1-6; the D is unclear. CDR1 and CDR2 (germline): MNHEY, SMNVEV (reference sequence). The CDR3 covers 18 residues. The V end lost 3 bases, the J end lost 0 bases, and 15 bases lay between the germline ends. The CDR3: CASSLGGVSSSYNSPLHF. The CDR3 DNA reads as TGTGCCAGCAGTTTGGGCGGCGTATCGAGCTCCTATAATTCACCCCTCCACTTT.

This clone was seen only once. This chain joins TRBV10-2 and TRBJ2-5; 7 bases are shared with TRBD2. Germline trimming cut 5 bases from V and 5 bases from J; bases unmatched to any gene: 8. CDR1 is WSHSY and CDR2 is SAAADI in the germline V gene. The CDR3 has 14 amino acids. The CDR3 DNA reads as TGCGCCAGCAGTTTGGCGGGAGCTGTGGAGACCCAGTACTTC. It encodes CASSLAGAVETQYF.

The CDR3: CASSSLLQETQYF. CDR3 DNA: TGCGCCAGCAGCTCCTTACTTCAAGAGACCCAGTACTTC. The genes are TRBV5-1 and TRBJ2-5; D unclear. Germline V gene data show CDR1 as SGHRS and CDR2 as YFSETQ. V shed 3 bases and J shed 2 bases, with 8 bases lying between them. This CDR3 spans 13 amino acids.

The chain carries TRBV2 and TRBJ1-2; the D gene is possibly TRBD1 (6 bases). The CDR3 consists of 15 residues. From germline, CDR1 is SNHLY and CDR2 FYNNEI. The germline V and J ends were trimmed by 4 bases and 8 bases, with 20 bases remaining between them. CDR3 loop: CASSVTWQGWGGYTF. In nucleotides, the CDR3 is TGTGCCAGCAGTGTGACCTGGCAGGGGTGGGGAGGCTACACCTTC.

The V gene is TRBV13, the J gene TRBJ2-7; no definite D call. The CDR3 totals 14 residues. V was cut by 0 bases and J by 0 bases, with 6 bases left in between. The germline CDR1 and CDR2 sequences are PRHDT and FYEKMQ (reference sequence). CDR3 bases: TGTGCCAGCAGCTTAGGACATACCTCCTACGAGCAGTACTTC. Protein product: CASSLGHTSYEQYF.